These 5 T cell receptor beta chains originate from one sample sequenced in a study of blood T cell repertoires in COVID-19. Produced via immunoSEQ multiplex PCR; TCRdb's table is partial and in-frame only. This table has about 86,000 clones, approximately 88% appearing once. The sequencing input was peripheral blood. Source of these receptors: a woman aged 80 or older with active or convalescent COVID-19.

The genes are TRBV4-1 and TRBJ1-6; D may be TRBD1 (6 bases). The germline CDR1 and CDR2 sequences are MGHRA and YSYEKL. The germline V and J ends were trimmed by 1 base and 1 base, with 11 bases remaining between them. The CDR3 totals 17 residues. As DNA, the CDR3 is TGCGCCAGCAGCCAAGCTGGGCAGGGGTCCTATAATTCACCCCTCCACTTT. It translates to CASSQAGQGSYNSPLHF.

This clone ranks as medium-sized. The gene calls are TRBV7-8 and TRBJ1-6; 9 nucleotides match TRBD1. V lost 5 bases to trimming and J lost 9 bases; unmatched junction nucleotides: 5. CDR1 and CDR2 from the germline V gene are SGHVS and FQNEAQ. The CDR3 is made up of 14 amino acids. The CDR3 region has the DNA TGTGCCAGCAGCCGGGACAGGGTAATTTCACCCCTCCACTTT. Amino acid sequence: CASSRDRVISPLHF.

This clone has more than one count but fewer than ten. The J gene is TRBJ2-3, the V gene TRBV2, with no clear D. The germline CDR1 and CDR2 sequences are SNHLY and FYNNEI. The V gene lost 5 bases and the J gene lost 2 bases, with 20 bases spanning the gap. CDR3 length: 17 amino acids. CDR3 amino acids: CASSSYDWIPITDTQYF. CDR3 sequence (DNA): TGTGCCAGCAGTTCTTACGACTGGATCCCTATCACAGATACGCAGTATTTT.

J is TRBJ1-6 and V is TRBV5-1; tentative D call: TRBD1 (6 bases). V lost 1 base and J lost 7, with 9 bases in between. The CDR3 loop spans 14 amino acids. Germline loops: CDR1 SGHRS, CDR2 YFSETQ. The CDR3 sequence: CASSLRQVNSPLHF. The CDR3 DNA sequence: TGCGCCAGCAGCTTGAGACAGGTCAATTCACCCCTCCACTTT.

J is TRBJ1-1 and V is TRBV28, with TRBD1 identical over 11 bases. Looked up from germline, CDR1 is MDHEN and CDR2 is SYDVKM. J gave up 3 bases and V 5 bases, and 5 bases lay outside the gene matches. The CDR3 is made up of 15 amino acids. In DNA, the CDR3 is TGTGCCAGCAGTCCCCTGGGACAGGGGGACACTGAAGCTTTCTTT. Residues: CASSPLGQGDTEAFF.